The table lists the clone carrying this T cell receptor (beta chain) with a few counts. Each CDR3 protein is one row after TCRdb ran MiXCR on the RT-PCR reads. The sample has roughly 940,000 distinct CDR3 sequences, over 15% seen once. The data stem from a study of patients and donors after allogeneic stem cell transplantation. The CDR3 is made up of 15 amino acids. Looked up from germline, CDR1 is MGHDK and CDR2 is SYGVNS. Trimming removed 4 bases from V and 5 bases from J; junction bases left unmatched: 11. This receptor was taken from a human donor who was either an allogeneic HSCT recipient or a stem cell or donor lymphocyte infusion donor (not recorded which). It is not recorded whose cells these are; they may come from a transplant donor. The source material was blood, either unsorted or a sorted T cell fraction (not recorded which). V gene TRBV25-1 combines with J gene TRBJ2-7; the match to TRBD1 covers 7 bases. The CDR3 reads CASSAFKGQVNEQYF. Here the CDR3 DNA reads TGTGCCAGCAGTGCGTTCAAAGGACAGGTAAACGAGCAGTACTTC.